This TCR beta chain was sequenced in a study of blood T cells in healthy people across ages. Across the study: Researchers report that template switching captured about one barcoded beta molecule per two T cells. General study results and limits: It was found that TCR beta diversity correlated strongly with the percentage of naive T cells.

CDR3 size: 21 residues. V dropped 0 bases and J dropped 6; count of bases not matched to a gene: 20. Germline V gene data show CDR1 as SNHLY and CDR2 as FYNNEI. As to this clonotype: The antigen remains unidentified.

With a J-beta primer mix and a sample-barcoded 5' primer, a second PCR ran about 7 to 12 cycles. In TCRdb, the 5' RACE reads were re-called with MiXCR into one record per CDR3 protein. The sample includes about 800,000 distinct CDR3 sequences, more than 45% seen only once; the top ten take about 20%. Isolated PBMCs totaled at least 6.5 million in each sample. The source is a man aged 25 to 40 in good health. J is TRBJ2-1 and V is TRBV2; 10 positions match TRBD2. The specimen sequenced was blood. CDR3 region: CASSEAAKAGGLLGFGNEQFF. In DNA form, the CDR3 reads TGTGCCAGCAGTGAAGCGGCCAAAGCGGGAGGGCTATTGGGATTTGGCAATGAGCAGTTCTTC.